This passage covers 26 T cell receptor beta chains from one sample sequenced in a study of shared clonotypes between healthy human individuals. Produced via immunoSEQ multiplex PCR; TCRdb's table is partial and in-frame only. This sample has about 230,000 clones; 65% to 70% occur once, and the top ten carry around 10%. Sequences were obtained from memory CD4+ T cells sorted from blood. The subset was: CD45RA-negative fraction. Receptors originate from a man aged 25-45 years in good health.

This chain links TRBV5-6 with TRBJ2-5, with D possibly matching TRBD1 (7 bases). The CDR3 contains 19 residues. With 4 bases removed from V and 4 bases from J, the gap between germline ends came to 29 bases. CDR1 SGHDT and CDR2 YYEEEE come from the germline V gene. The CDR3 spells CASSSPWTGSGEISETQYF. The CDR3 coding sequence is TGTGCCAGCAGCAGTCCGTGGACAGGTAGCGGAGAGATATCAGAGACCCAGTACTTC.

In this sample, this clone turned up a few times. V is TRBV7-7 and J is TRBJ2-3; D remains ambiguous. The length of the CDR3 is 14 residues. Deletions cut 1 base from V and 4 bases from J, with 9 bases between. The V gene's germline CDR1 is SSHAT and CDR2 FNYEAQ (reference sequence). The CDR3 DNA reads as TGTGCCAGCAGCTTAGATACGGGCTCAGATACGCAGTATTTT. It is translated as CASSLDTGSDTQYF.

The chain recombines TRBV30 with TRBJ2-5; 9 nucleotides line up with TRBD1. Germline V gene data show CDR1 as GTSNPN and CDR2 as SVGIG (reference sequence). CDR3 length: 14 amino acids. Trimming removed 0 bases from V and 9 bases from J; junction bases left unmatched: 8. CDR3 sequence (DNA): TGTGCCTGGAGTGTACCGGGACAGGGCATACCCCAGTACTTC. It codes for CAWSVPGQGIPQYF.

J is TRBJ2-1 and V is TRBV11-3, with 9 bases that match TRBD2. V was clipped by 1 base and J by 2 bases; unmatched bases: 3. This CDR3 comprises 16 residues. Germline V gives CDR1 SGHNT, CDR2 YENEEA. CDR3 DNA: TGTGCCAGCAGCTTAGTAGGCGGGAGGGCCTACAATGAGCAGTTCTTC. Encoded protein: CASSLVGGRAYNEQFF.

The chain has TRBV28 and TRBJ2-7; D is possibly TRBD2 (6 bases). The CDR3 runs 13 residues. Germline V gene sequence: CDR1 MDHEN, CDR2 SYDVKM. V lost 7 bases and J lost 5, with 15 bases in between. This CDR3 is CASKGAWGDEQYF. In DNA, the CDR3 is TGTGCCAGCAAAGGAGCCTGGGGGGACGAGCAGTACTTC.

The chain combines TRBV6-6 with TRBJ2-3; maybe TRBD1 (6 bases). The CDR3 extends over 13 amino acids. Germline assignment: CDR1 MNHNY and CDR2 SVGAGI (reference sequence). Trimming stripped 5 bases from V and 4 bases from J, with 10 bases between. The CDR3 DNA reads as TGTGCCAGCAGTCATACAGGGTCAGATACGCAGTATTTT. Protein sequence: CASSHTGSDTQYF.

This clone has a handful of counts. V gene TRBV18 combines with J gene TRBJ2-1, with unresolved D. V was trimmed by 1 base and J by 0 bases, leaving 13 bases between them. There are 17 residues in the CDR3. The germline gives CDR1 KGHSH, CDR2 LQKENI. The CDR3 sequence: CASSPLPLLGSYNEQFF. CDR3 DNA: TGTGCCAGCTCACCACTGCCTCTCCTCGGCTCCTACAATGAGCAGTTCTTC.

This chain uses TRBV4-1 with TRBJ1-2; D remains ambiguous. From germline, CDR1 is MGHRA and CDR2 YSYEKL. V was cut by 5 bases and J by 8 bases, with 21 bases left in between. This CDR3 region has 15 residues. In DNA, the CDR3 is TGCGCCAGCAGCTCCTTAGGAAGGGAAGAGCGGGGCTACACCTTC. It translates to CASSSLGREERGYTF.

The chain uses TRBV7-8 and TRBJ2-7; a weak D match, TRBD1 (6 bases). The germline V gene has CDR1 SGHVS and CDR2 FQNEAQ. Trimming cost V 5 bases and J 2 bases, with 13 bases left between them. The length of the CDR3 is 14 residues. CDR3 residues: CASSRGHNTYEQYF. The CDR3 DNA sequence: TGTGCCAGCAGCCGGGGACACAATACCTACGAGCAGTACTTC.

The rearrangement uses TRBV5-1 and TRBJ2-1; D is unclear. CDR1 and CDR2 from the germline V gene are SGHRS and YFSETQ. V was clipped by 5 bases and J by 0 bases, with 18 bases between them. The length of the CDR3 is 17 residues. In nucleotides, the CDR3 is TGCGCCAGCAGTTCCACCTACCGGCGACACTCCTACAATGAGCAGTTCTTC. Its protein is CASSSTYRRHSYNEQFF.

Concerning this clone: This probably arose from a read error, given a far larger clone one base away. At the DNA level, this CDR3 is encoded by other sequences in the same sample as well. The rearrangement joins TRBV20-1 to TRBJ2-7; D ambiguous. This CDR3 is built from 10 residues. Trimming cost V 6 bases and J 5 bases, with 8 bases left between them. Looked up from germline, CDR1 is DFQATT and CDR2 is SNEGSKA (reference sequence). The CDR3 reads CSASDHEQYF. The CDR3 coding sequence is TGCAGTGCCAGTGACCACGAGCAGTACTTC.

In this sample, this clone turned up many times. The rearrangement uses TRBV9 and TRBJ2-1; D may be TRBD2 (6 bases). V was cut by 7 bases and J by 4 bases, with 9 bases left in between. This CDR3 is 12 amino acids long. CDR1 and CDR2 from the germline V gene are SGDLS and YYNGEE. The CDR3 coding sequence is TGTGCCAGCGGGGAGGAGTACAATGAGCAGTTCTTC. Its protein product is CASGEEYNEQFF.

V gene TRBV20-1 combines with J gene TRBJ2-5; unclear D gene. Germline CDR1 and CDR2: DFQATT and SNEGSKA (reference sequence). V shed 3 bases and J shed 3 bases, with 5 bases lying between them. There are 11 residues in the CDR3. DNA of the CDR3: TGCAGTGCTAGCTACGAAGAGACCCAGTACTTC. Encoded protein: CSASYEETQYF.

This rearrangement joins TRBV7-8 to TRBJ2-2, with 8 positions matching TRBD1. The CDR3 totals 16 residues. Trimming took 0 bases from V and 5 from J; bases not matched to a gene: 5. Germline CDR1 reads SGHVS; CDR2 reads FQNEAQ. In DNA, the CDR3 is TGTGCCAGCAGCTTAGCGCTACAGGGGGGAACCGGGGAGCTGTTTTTT. Protein sequence: CASSLALQGGTGELFF.

The rearrangement links TRBV9 to TRBJ2-2; unclear D gene. Germline CDR1 and CDR2: SGDLS and YYNGEE. The CDR3 sequence is 15 residues long. The chain's CDR3 is CASHHADTNTGELFF. Written as DNA, the CDR3 is TGTGCTTCACACCACGCAGATACGAACACCGGGGAGCTGTTTTTT.

This chain uses TRBV10-2 with TRBJ1-2, with D perhaps matching TRBD1 (5 bases). CDR1 and CDR2 (germline): WSHSY, SAAADI. Trimming pared 0 bases from V and 6 bases from J, leaving 11 bases between. The length of the CDR3 is 14 residues. The CDR3 DNA reads as TGCGCCAGCAGTGAGTCGAGCAGGGAAGATGGCTACACCTTC. Translated: CASSESSREDGYTF.

The V gene is TRBV30, the J gene TRBJ2-1, with 7 bases fitting TRBD2. Germline CDR1 and CDR2: GTSNPN and SVGIG (reference sequence). After removal of 7 bases from V and 6 bases from J, the junction contained 15 bases not matched to a gene. The CDR3 totals 15 residues. CDR3 loop: CALVGWPGGFNEQFF. The CDR3 nucleotides read TGTGCCTTAGTGGGCTGGCCGGGAGGCTTCAATGAGCAGTTCTTC.

The chain employs TRBV29-1 and TRBJ1-1; 7 bases align to TRBD1. Germline trimming cut 7 bases from V and 7 bases from J; bases unmatched to any gene: 9. Germline lookup yields CDR1 SQVTM and CDR2 ANQGSEA. This CDR3 is built from 12 residues. CDR3 sequence: CSAIPGQREAFF. The DNA of the CDR3 is TGCAGCGCTATACCGGGACAGCGTGAAGCTTTCTTT. The full variable domain, in which reference TRBV29-1 and TRBJ1-1 provide the parts outside the CDR3, is SAVISQKPSRDICQRGTSLTIQCQVDSQVTMMFWYRQQPGQSLTLIATANQGSEATYESGFVIDKFPISRPNLTFSTLTVSNMSPEDSSIYLCSAIPGQREAFFGQGTRLTVV.

This chain uses TRBV7-9 with TRBJ2-3; D is unresolved. The germline CDR1 and CDR2 sequences are SEHNR and FQNEAQ (reference sequence). V lost 5 bases and J 0 bases, leaving 15 bases between the germline ends. The CDR3 length is 16 residues. In DNA, the CDR3 is TGTGCCAGCAGCCCACAACCGGGCCAAAGCACAGATACGCAGTATTTT. This encodes CASSPQPGQSTDTQYF.

This clone was detected a few times. The rearrangement links TRBV11-3 to TRBJ2-1, with D possibly matching TRBD2 (5 bases). Trimming stripped 5 bases from V and 5 bases from J, with 7 bases between. Germline values: CDR1 SGHNT, CDR2 YENEEA. The CDR3 spans 12 residues. CDR3 DNA: TGTGCCAGCAGCCGGGAACACAATGAGCAGTTCTTC. As protein: CASSREHNEQFF.

The chain employs TRBV9 and TRBJ2-1; D may be TRBD1 or TRBD2 (5 bases each). Germline assignment: CDR1 SGDLS and CDR2 YYNGEE. The CDR3 spans 13 residues. Deletions cut 3 bases from V and 5 bases from J, with 9 bases between. CDR3 sequence: CASSEGPHNEQFF. As DNA, the CDR3 is TGTGCCAGCAGCGAGGGACCTCACAATGAGCAGTTCTTC. The entire variable domain, with the rest obtained from reference TRBV9 and TRBJ2-1, is as follows: DSGVTQTPKHLITATGQRVTLRCSPRSGDLSVYWYQQSLDQGLQFLIQYYNGEERAKGNILERFSAQQFPDLHSELNLSSLELGDSALYFCASSEGPHNEQFFGPGTRLTVL.

The chain employs TRBV28 and TRBJ2-2, with D perhaps TRBD1 (5 bases). The CDR3 extends over 15 amino acids. The V end was cut by 7 bases, the J end by 7 bases, with 19 bases between. Germline assignment: CDR1 MDHEN and CDR2 SYDVKM. The CDR3, as DNA: TGTGCCAGCAATCATGGACACTCTAGTGTCGGGGAGCTGTTTTTT. Its translation is CASNHGHSSVGELFF.

The V call is TRBV7-9, the J call TRBJ2-5; 9 bases fit TRBD2. With V trimmed by 5 bases and J by 5 bases, 3 bases remained unmatched. CDR1 SEHNR and CDR2 FQNEAQ come from the germline V gene (reference sequence). The CDR3 totals 13 residues. The CDR3 region is CASSPGLAETQYF. CDR3 nucleotides: TGTGCCAGCAGCCCCGGACTAGCGGAGACCCAGTACTTC.

V usage is TRBV10-1 and J usage is TRBJ2-4; unclear D gene. The CDR3 has 15 residues. V dropped 0 bases and J dropped 0 bases, with 6 bases sitting between them. Germline V gene sequence: CDR1 WNHNN, CDR2 SYGVQD (reference sequence). CDR3 in amino acids: CASSESGIAKNIQYF. CDR3 DNA sequence: TGCGCCAGCAGTGAGTCGGGGATAGCCAAAAACATTCAGTACTTC.

The V and J genes are TRBV7-9 and TRBJ1-1; D possibly corresponds to TRBD1 (5 bases). The CDR3 loop spans 15 amino acids. CDR1 is SEHNR and CDR2 is FQNEAQ in the germline V gene (reference sequence). Trimming removed 0 bases from V and 2 bases from J, with 10 bases in between. CDR3 sequence reads: CASSLAGGVNTEAFF. In nucleotides, the CDR3 is TGTGCCAGCAGCTTAGCTGGAGGGGTTAACACTGAAGCTTTCTTT.

V and J are TRBV5-6 and TRBJ2-1; D is uncertain. From germline, CDR1 is SGHDT and CDR2 YYEEEE. The V end lost 3 bases, the J end lost 9 bases, and 16 bases lay between the germline ends. This CDR3 comprises 14 residues. CDR3 in DNA: TGTGCCAGCAGCTCCACTCGACGGAAAACTGAGCAGTTCTTC. Translation: CASSSTRRKTEQFF.